This TCR beta chain was identified in a study of blood T cell repertoires in COVID-19. The table came from immunoSEQ multiplex PCR; TCRdb's copy has only in-frame clones and leaves some out. The sample includes around 140,000 clones, about 76% of them seen just once. CDR1 and CDR2 (germline): SGHRS, YFSETQ. Unmatched junction bases numbered 11, after V lost 1 base and J lost 10 bases. CDR3 size: 15 residues. The sequenced sample consisted of peripheral blood. This receptor was identified in an older woman with active or convalescent COVID-19. V and J are TRBV5-1 and TRBJ2-1; 7 nucleotides align to TRBD2. DNA for the CDR3: TGCGCCAGCAGCTTGACGGCGACGGGAGGCCGCGAGCAGTTCTTC. Translated, it gives CASSLTATGGREQFF.